The source of this T cell receptor beta chain is a study of T cell responses to AZD1222 COVID-19 vaccine (dated by TCRdb to the early 2020s). Background on the whole study: AZD1222 recipients given second doses at about 4 weeks or at about 12 weeks were pooled, since spike-specific TCR depth and breadth were not found to differ between the two schedules. Trial participants were enrolled by age into 18-55, 56-69 and 70-plus year subgroups, with about 150, 28 and 57 TCR-sequenced participants respectively. TCR sequencing covered 233 trial participants: nearly 210 given two doses of AZD1222 and approximately 25 given two doses of MenACWY control vaccine. Here is what the overall study found, with its caveats: After two AZD1222 doses, spike-specific TCR breadth and depth were significantly higher than at day 0 and than in MenACWY recipients. In the small 56-69-year group, the increase in depth fell short of significance, most likely because of low power. The whole spike protein was spanned by vaccine-associated CD4 TCRs, and dominant responses were seen in regions 160-218 and 743-854. Most participants were white British and females outnumbered males, and the authors suggested that clonal diversity may have been underestimated. Epitopes outside the regions mutated in the B.1.351 and B.1.1.7 variants were reportedly recognized by nearly half of the unique spike-specific TCRs. Only a handful of AZD1222 recipients were SARS-CoV-2 seropositive at baseline, limiting conclusions about previously exposed vaccinees. Because no day 14 peak-response samples were available, repertoires were characterized only after the peak T cell response.

As for this clone: Its antigen remains undetermined. No base qualities exist here, and no much larger clone lies one base off it.

CDR1 and CDR2, looked up from the germline V gene, are SGDLS and YYNGEE. The V end loses 7 bases and the J end loses 4 bases, and a stretch of 15 bases separates them. There are 14 amino acids in the CDR3, from cysteine to phenylalanine inclusive. The CDR3 DNA has 42 bases and is translated from base 1. The CDR3 regions of human TCRbeta chains were analyzed by immunosequencing. From the authors' description of their analysis: Repertoire TCRs were matched against a reference library of SARS-CoV-2-specific TCRs generated with the MIRA antigen-specificity platform. Breadth was defined as the fraction of unique TCRs that were SARS-CoV-2-associated, and depth was defined as the fraction of total T cells that were SARS-CoV-2-associated. Using the MIRA data, each spike-specific TCR was assigned both to the spike region to which the TCR was reactive and to a CD4 or CD8 class. Log10-transformed breadth and depth values were compared by one-way ANOVA with Sidak's multiple comparisons tests. TCRdb stores this immuneACCESS table with in-frame sequences only. Part of the clones is absent; in the studies checked, under half of the shortfall reflects unresolved V genes, and no reason is known for the rest. From that table come the V and J calls and clone size; the DNA was used to work out D and trimming. The sample contains roughly 120,000 clones, approximately 94% of them found a single time. The ten largest clones represent under 7.5% of the sample.

Per the publication, the time point label means: baseline before first vaccination. Samples from vaccinated people were obtained from the UK trials COV001 and COV002, which included a single-blind randomized controlled phase 2/3 trial of AZD1222 (ChAdOx1 nCoV-19) in healthy adults. For TCRbeta chain sequencing, PBMC samples from trial participants were taken at day 0 and at day 28 after the second dose. This TCR was recovered from an adult in good health. The V and J segments used are TRBV9 and TRBJ1-3; the best D guess is TRBD1, with 5 bases matching. The sequences come from peripheral blood, collected on day 0 of AZD1222 vaccination. CDR3 reads: CASSQGGSGNTIYF. The bases read TGTGCCAGCTCTCAGGGCGGTTCGGGAAACACCATATATTTT.